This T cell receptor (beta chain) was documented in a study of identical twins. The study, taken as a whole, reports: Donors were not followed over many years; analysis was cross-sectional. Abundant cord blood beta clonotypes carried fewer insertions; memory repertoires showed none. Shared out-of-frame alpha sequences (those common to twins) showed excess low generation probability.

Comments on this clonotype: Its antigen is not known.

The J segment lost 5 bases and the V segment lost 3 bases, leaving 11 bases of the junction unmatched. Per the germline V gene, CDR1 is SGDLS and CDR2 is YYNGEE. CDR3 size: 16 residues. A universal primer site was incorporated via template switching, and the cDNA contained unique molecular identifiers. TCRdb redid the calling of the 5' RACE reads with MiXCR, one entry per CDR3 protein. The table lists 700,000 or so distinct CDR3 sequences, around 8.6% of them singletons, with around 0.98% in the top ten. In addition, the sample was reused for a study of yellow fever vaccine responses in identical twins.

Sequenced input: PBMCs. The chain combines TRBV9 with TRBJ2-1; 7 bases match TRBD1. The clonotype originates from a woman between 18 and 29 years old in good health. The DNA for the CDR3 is TGTGCCAGCAGCGAGAGGTACAGGGGCACCAACAATGAGCAGTTCTTC. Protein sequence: CASSERYRGTNNEQFF.